These 28 T cell receptor beta chains originate from one sample sequenced in a study of cytomegalovirus exposure and HLA in healthy donors. The study ran its PCR with 60 Vbeta and 13 Jbeta primers. Some clones are missing from TCRdb's copy, which holds only in-frame ones; the method was immunoSEQ multiplex PCR. The table has approximately 88,000 clones, 78% seen once. The specimen sequenced was PBMCs. The receptors were sampled from a man between 18 and 35 years old in good health and CMV-seropositive.

J is TRBJ1-1 and V is TRBV5-1; D unclear. The CDR3 extends over 14 amino acids. V shed 1 base and J shed 2 bases, with 9 bases lying between them. Per germline, CDR1 SGHRS and CDR2 YFSETQ. The CDR3 reads CASSLSGPNTEAFF. The CDR3 DNA reads as TGCGCCAGCAGCTTGTCAGGCCCTAACACTGAAGCTTTCTTT.

This sequence joins TRBV27 and TRBJ2-7; 8 bases line up with TRBD2. CDR1 is MNHEY and CDR2 is SMNVEV in the germline V gene (reference sequence). The CDR3 is made up of 12 amino acids. J was trimmed by 1 base and V by 9 bases; bases with no gene match: 2. CDR3 nucleotides: TGTGCCAGTCGGGGGGGGTCCTACGAGCAGTACTTC. Translation gives CASRGGSYEQYF.

The V call is TRBV2, the J call TRBJ2-3, with 7 nucleotides matching TRBD2. V dropped 6 bases and J dropped 0; count of bases not matched to a gene: 9. Germline values: CDR1 SNHLY, CDR2 FYNNEI. The CDR3 consists of 16 residues. The chain's CDR3 is CASRNTRGGSTDTQYF. CDR3 bases: TGTGCCAGCAGAAACACTCGCGGGGGAAGCACAGATACGCAGTATTTT.

The chain is built from TRBV6-5 and TRBJ1-3; unclear D gene. V lost 3 bases, J lost 3 bases, and 6 bases lay in between. This CDR3 comprises 13 residues. Per the germline V gene, CDR1 is MNHEY and CDR2 is SVGAGI. In DNA, the CDR3 is TGTGCCAGCAGTTATGCGGGTGGAAACACCATATATTTT. Amino acids: CASSYAGGNTIYF.

V gene TRBV15 combines with J gene TRBJ1-4; 10 bases are a match to TRBD1. Trimming at V came to 3 bases and at J to 7 bases, leaving 5 bases not matched to a gene. The CDR3 totals 15 residues. Germline V gene sequence: CDR1 LNHNV, CDR2 YYDKDF (reference sequence). The CDR3 is CATSSRDRGVEKLFF. CDR3 nucleotides: TGTGCCACCAGCAGCCGGGACAGGGGTGTTGAAAAACTGTTTTTT.

The chain couples TRBV4-2 to TRBJ1-5; D may be TRBD1 (6 bases). The length of the CDR3 is 16 residues. Germline assignment: CDR1 LGHNA and CDR2 YNFKEQ. With 0 bases removed from V and 2 bases from J, the gap between germline ends came to 11 bases. CDR3: CASSQDPRQGNQPQHF. The DNA for the CDR3 is TGTGCCAGCAGCCAAGATCCCCGACAGGGCAATCAGCCCCAGCATTTT.

The rearrangement joins TRBV4-1 to TRBJ1-1; 8 bases match TRBD1. The ends lost 6 bases at V and 4 bases at J; junction bases unmatched: 10. Germline V gene sequence: CDR1 MGHRA, CDR2 YSYEKL. The CDR3 runs 15 residues. CDR3 residues: CASSPEDRVATEAFF. Written as DNA, the CDR3 is TGCGCCAGCAGTCCGGAGGACAGGGTCGCCACTGAAGCTTTCTTT.

The chain couples TRBV5-4 to TRBJ2-1; a weak D match, TRBD1 (7 bases). Germline loops: CDR1 SGHNT, CDR2 YYREEE (reference sequence). The V end lost 7 bases, the J end lost 1 base, and 12 bases lay between the germline ends. CDR3 length: 14 residues. The CDR3 reads CASWGDRSYNEQFF. CDR3 in DNA: TGTGCCAGCTGGGGGGACAGATCCTACAATGAGCAGTTCTTC. Based on the CDR3 plus reference TRBV5-4 and TRBJ2-1, the full variable domain is ETGVTQSPTHLIKTRGQQVTLRCSSQSGHNTVSWYQQALGQGPQFIFQYYREEENGRGNFPPRFSGLQFPNYSSELNVNALELDDSALYLCASWGDRSYNEQFFGPGTRLTVL.

The chain couples TRBV28 to TRBJ1-4; possibly TRBD1 for D (6 bases). Germline loops: CDR1 MDHEN, CDR2 SYDVKM. The CDR3 is made up of 16 amino acids. Trimming removed 5 bases at V and 8 bases at J, with 21 bases between. The CDR3 DNA sequence: TGTGCCAGCAGTCCACTACCGGACAGACACGGGGAAAAACTGTTTTTT. Encoded protein: CASSPLPDRHGEKLFF. The variable domain in full, completed from reference TRBV28 and TRBJ1-4, reads DVKVTQSSRYLVKRTGEKVFLECVQDMDHENMFWYRQDPGLGLRLIYFSYDVKMKEKGDIPEGYSVSREKKERFSLILESASTNQTSMYLCASSPLPDRHGEKLFFGSGTQLSVL.

This chain links TRBV10-1 with TRBJ2-7; 11 nucleotides align to TRBD1. This CDR3 comprises 15 residues. With V trimmed by 2 bases and J by 5 bases, 5 bases remained unmatched. Germline CDR1 WNHNN, CDR2 SYGVQD (reference sequence). The CDR3 DNA reads TGCGCCAGCAGTGAGAGGGACAGGGGGATAGACGAGCAGTACTTC. Translation: CASSERDRGIDEQYF.

This clone occurred once. The chain links TRBV30 to TRBJ2-2, with TRBD1 identical over 8 bases. V shed 3 bases and J 6 bases; nucleotides not matched to a gene: 6. CDR3 length: 14 amino acids. CDR1 is GTSNPN, CDR2 SVGIG, per germline (reference sequence). The CDR3 DNA is TGTGCCTGGAGATTGACAGGGGAACCCGGGGAGCTGTTTTTT. Its translation is CAWRLTGEPGELFF.

The chain recombines TRBV29-1 with TRBJ1-1, with D perhaps matching TRBD1 (6 bases). Germline values: CDR1 SQVTM, CDR2 ANQGSEA. Trimming removed 4 bases at V and 4 bases at J, with 16 bases between. This CDR3 contains 14 residues. Written as DNA, the CDR3 is TGCAGCGTTGGGCCACGCCAAGGGGGCACTGAAGCTTTCTTT. Translation gives CSVGPRQGGTEAFF.

This clone has a count of ten or more. This chain connects TRBV7-9 to TRBJ1-4; a possible D gene is TRBD1 (5 bases). The CDR3 sequence is 14 residues long. Germline CDR1 is SEHNR and CDR2 is FQNEAQ (reference sequence). V dropped 2 bases and J dropped 7 bases, with 11 bases sitting between them. The CDR3 sequence is CASSLRQGSEKLFF. The CDR3 DNA reads TGTGCCAGCAGCTTAAGGCAGGGTAGTGAAAAACTGTTTTTT.

The chain is built from TRBV7-2 and TRBJ1-2; a weak D match, TRBD1 (5 bases). Deletions cut 2 bases from V and 5 bases from J, with 12 bases between. Germline assignment: CDR1 SGHTA and CDR2 FQGNSA. The length of the CDR3 is 14 residues. The chain's CDR3 is CASSLFSGLYGYTF. In nucleotides, the CDR3 is TGTGCCAGCAGCTTATTCTCAGGGCTTTATGGCTACACCTTC.

This chain joins TRBV9 and TRBJ2-2; D is uncertain. The CDR3 consists of 13 residues. Trimming cost V 4 bases and J 3 bases, with 7 bases left between them. The germline V gene encodes CDR1 SGDLS and CDR2 YYNGEE. The CDR3 reads CASSSPYTGELFF. For the CDR3, the DNA is TGTGCCAGCAGCTCTCCCTACACCGGGGAGCTGTTTTTT.

V is TRBV19 and J is TRBJ1-2; D possibly corresponds to TRBD1 (5 bases). V was pared by 4 bases and J by 5 bases, with 8 bases between. This CDR3 comprises 12 residues. Germline V gene sequence: CDR1 LNHDA, CDR2 SQIVND (reference sequence). The CDR3: CASSSAGYGYTF. The DNA of the CDR3 is TGTGCCAGTAGTAGTGCAGGGTATGGCTACACCTTC.

This chain links TRBV2 with TRBJ2-5; D is ambiguous. Trimming removed 8 bases at V and 5 bases at J, with 21 bases between. This CDR3 region has 15 residues. The germline CDR1 and CDR2 sequences are SNHLY and FYNNEI. CDR3 loop: CASLPSRMSGETQYF. The CDR3 DNA sequence: TGTGCCAGCCTACCGTCGAGGATGTCCGGGGAGACCCAGTACTTC.

On this clone itself: The same CDR3 is also encoded by other DNA sequences in this sample. V gene TRBV5-1 combines with J gene TRBJ2-5; D may be TRBD2 (5 bases). The V end was cut by 0 bases, the J end by 5 bases, with 8 bases between. This CDR3 has 13 residues. Germline CDR1 SGHRS, CDR2 YFSETQ. The CDR3: CASSLASGETQYF. CDR3 DNA: TGCGCCAGCAGCTTGGCCTCGGGGGAGACCCAGTACTTC.

V is TRBV15 and J is TRBJ1-5, with 7 bases matching TRBD1. The J segment lost 4 bases and the V segment lost 1 base, leaving 1 base of the junction unmatched. CDR3 length: 14 amino acids. Germline-derived CDR1 and CDR2 are LNHNV and YYDKDF (reference sequence). The CDR3 protein is CATSRGTGNQPQHF. CDR3 DNA: TGTGCCACCAGCAGAGGGACAGGAAATCAGCCCCAGCATTTT.

The DNA for the CDR3 is TGTGCCAGCAGCGCGACAGGGGTTAGGACTGAAGCTTTCTTT. Its protein is CASSATGVRTEAFF. V and J are TRBV6-1 and TRBJ1-1, with 8 bases identical to TRBD1. Per germline, CDR1 MNHNS and CDR2 SASEGT. V gave up 6 bases and J gave up 5 bases; unmatched junction bases: 8. This CDR3 spans 14 amino acids.

The chain joins TRBV7-2 to TRBJ1-2, with D perhaps TRBD1 (6 bases). The V gene's germline CDR1 is SGHTA and CDR2 FQGNSA. This CDR3 spans 16 amino acids. Trimming pared 1 base from V and 2 bases from J, leaving 14 bases between. The CDR3 here is CASSLGSGDLNYGYTF. CDR3 in DNA: TGTGCCAGCAGCTTAGGGTCAGGGGACCTAAACTATGGCTACACCTTC.

This clone showed up just a few times. The V gene is TRBV28, the J gene TRBJ2-2; D may be TRBD2 (5 bases). V shed 5 bases and J shed 6 bases, with 10 bases lying between them. Germline V gene lookup returns CDR1 MDHEN and CDR2 SYDVKM. The CDR3 extends over 13 amino acids. Here the CDR3 reads CASSLPGAGELFF. CDR3 DNA sequence: TGTGCCAGCAGTCTGCCCGGGGCCGGGGAGCTGTTTTTT. Variable domain in full (rest from reference TRBV28 and TRBJ2-2): DVKVTQSSRYLVKRTGEKVFLECVQDMDHENMFWYRQDPGLGLRLIYFSYDVKMKEKGDIPEGYSVSREKKERFSLILESASTNQTSMYLCASSLPGAGELFFGEGSRLTVL.

Only a few counts were recorded for this clone. The chain uses TRBV19 and TRBJ2-3; tentative D call: TRBD1 (6 bases). The CDR3 contains 14 residues. Trimming cost V 7 bases and J 1 base, with 12 bases left between them. Germline CDR1 reads LNHDA; CDR2 reads SQIVND (reference sequence). The CDR3 DNA reads TGTGCCAGTAAGGTGGGGGCCGGCACAGATACGCAGTATTTT. Encoded protein: CASKVGAGTDTQYF.

This clone was counted a few times. V gene TRBV5-6 combines with J gene TRBJ2-1; 7 nucleotides agree with TRBD2. The CDR3 has 12 amino acids. Germline V gene lookup returns CDR1 SGHDT and CDR2 YYEEEE. Trimming removed 4 bases from V and 12 bases from J; junction bases left unmatched: 7. The CDR3 nucleotides are TGTGCCAGCAGCCCCCAGCGGGGTGGGCAGTTCTTC. Residues: CASSPQRGGQFF.

The V call is TRBV11-2, the J call TRBJ2-7; possibly TRBD1 for D (6 bases). The germline V gene encodes CDR1 SGHAT and CDR2 FQNNGV. The CDR3 runs to 12 residues. The V end lost 5 bases, the J end lost 4 bases, and 9 bases lay between the germline ends. CDR3 amino acids: CASSPDRYEQYF. The CDR3 nucleotides are TGTGCCAGCAGCCCTGACAGGTACGAGCAGTACTTC.

This clone has only a few counts. The rearrangement joins TRBV4-1 to TRBJ1-1, with D uncertain. Between the trimmed V and J ends, which lost 4 bases and 1 base, there was a span of 10 bases. The CDR3 consists of 14 residues. The germline CDR1 and CDR2 sequences are MGHRA and YSYEKL. In DNA, the CDR3 is TGCGCCAGCAGCCCCCCGACTGAGAACACTGAAGCTTTCTTT. Translated, it gives CASSPPTENTEAFF.

This clone was picked up one time. This sequence joins TRBV7-2 and TRBJ2-5; 11 nucleotides match TRBD2. The length of the CDR3 is 14 residues. J was trimmed by 5 bases and V by 3 bases; bases with no gene match: 2. Germline V gene lookup returns CDR1 SGHTA and CDR2 FQGNSA. CDR3 in amino acids: CASSFLAGGETQYF. Written as DNA, the CDR3 is TGTGCCAGCAGCTTCCTAGCGGGGGGTGAGACCCAGTACTTC.

The gene calls are TRBV2 and TRBJ2-1; D may be TRBD1 (5 bases). V dropped 4 bases and J dropped 6 bases, with 10 bases sitting between them. The CDR3 sequence is 13 residues long. Germline values: CDR1 SNHLY, CDR2 FYNNEI. The CDR3 is CASSGGFRNEQFF. CDR3 DNA sequence: TGTGCCAGCAGTGGGGGCTTTCGCAATGAGCAGTTCTTC.